This TCR beta chain is drawn from a study of CD8 T cells in ankylosing spondylitis. This clonotype occurred a few times. The antigen remains unidentified. Notes on the study in general: What appeared characteristic of ankylosing spondylitis blood was a TCR beta motif of under 10 highly homologous variants. Disease-linked clones bore a CD8+ phenotype, appearing relatively rarely in peripheral blood. Before this, some motif variants had been reported in reactive arthritis synovial fluid and blood.

For TCR beta, libraries came from quantitative 5'-RACE with molecular barcodes. Each CDR3 protein gets one entry after TCRdb re-called the 5' RACE reads with MiXCR. The table lists about 750,000 distinct CDR3 sequences, under 20% of them singletons. The clonotype was recovered from a male donor with ankylosing spondylitis. Sequencing was done on a sample of blood, either unsorted or a sorted T cell fraction (not recorded which).

The CDR3 DNA reads as TGTGCCAGCGGCCATAGTAGCGGGGTGCTTGACGGGGAGCTGTTTTTT. This gives the protein CASGHSSGVLDGELFF. V is TRBV12-3 or TRBV12-4 and J is TRBJ2-2, with TRBD2 matching 8 bases. J lost 7 bases, V lost 8 bases, and 15 bases had no gene match. The CDR3 runs 16 residues.